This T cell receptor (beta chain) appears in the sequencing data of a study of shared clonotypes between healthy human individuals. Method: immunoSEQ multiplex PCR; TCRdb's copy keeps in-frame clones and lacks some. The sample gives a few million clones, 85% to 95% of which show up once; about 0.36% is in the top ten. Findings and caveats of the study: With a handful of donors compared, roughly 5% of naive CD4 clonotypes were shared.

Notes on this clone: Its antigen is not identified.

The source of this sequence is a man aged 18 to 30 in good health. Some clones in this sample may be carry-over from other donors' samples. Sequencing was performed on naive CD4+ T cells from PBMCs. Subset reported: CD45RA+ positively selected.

CDR3 in amino acids: CASKASRGLVNTEAFF. CDR3 coding DNA: TGTGCCAGCAAGGCCTCCAGGGGGCTCGTGAACACTGAAGCTTTCTTT. This rearrangement joins TRBV6-4 to TRBJ1-1, with 8 bases identical to TRBD1. This CDR3 has 16 residues. Germline V gene data show CDR1 as MRHNA and CDR2 as SNTAGT. V lost 7 bases and J lost 0; bases outside the gene matches: 10.